Listed below are T cell receptor beta chains from one sample, sequenced in a study of blood T cell repertoires in COVID-19. Sequencing used immunoSEQ multiplex PCR; TCRdb keeps in-frame clones, though not all of them. The sample includes roughly 71,000 clones, 70% to 90% of them seen just once. The sample was peripheral blood. The receptors were sampled from an elderly woman with acute or convalescent COVID-19. Each CDR3 is given with its conserved first and last residue. The D gene is left open where the match is weak. A row's size may be missing; if present it is once, few, many or a size class.

-,TRBV4-2,TRBD2,TRBJ2-5,TGTGCCAGCAGCCAAGAGCGGGGGGGCCAAGAGACCCAGTACTTC,CASSQERGGQETQYF
few,TRBV24-1,TRBD1,TRBJ2-7,TGTGCCACCAGTGACCGGACAGGGACGAAGCAGTACTTC,CATSDRTGTKQYF
-,TRBV10-3,TRBD1,TRBJ2-2,TGTGCCATCGGGGACAGGGTTGACACCGGGGAGCTGTTTTTT,CAIGDRVDTGELFF
-,TRBV3-1/TRBV3-2,-,TRBJ1-5,TGTGCCAGCAGCCACGCCGGGACACCGAATCAGCCCCAGCATTTT,CASSHAGTPNQPQHF
-,TRBV5-1,-,TRBJ1-4,TGCGCCAGCAGCTCAGGGGCGTCAGCTAATGAAAAACTGTTTTTT,CASSSGASANEKLFF
-,TRBV25-1,-,TRBJ1-2,TGTGCCAGCAGTGAGGGAGGGGGGGACTATGGCTACACCTTC,CASSEGGGDYGYTF
-,TRBV18,TRBD1,TRBJ1-1,TGTGCCAGCTCATCCCTTGGGACAGGGCCCGGGGTCGGCACTGAAGCTTTCTTT,CASSSLGTGPGVGTEAFF
-,TRBV7-8,-,TRBJ2-7,TGTGCCAGCAGAAGGACAGTTTTGGGAGAGCAGTACTTC,CASRRTVLGEQYF
few,TRBV30,TRBD1,TRBJ1-5,TGTGCCTGGAGATCTAGACAGGGACACAATCAGCCCCAGCATTTT,CAWRSRQGHNQPQHF
-,TRBV15,TRBD2,TRBJ2-1,TGTGCCACCAGCAGAGGCGGGGGCTCCTACAATGAGCAGTTCTTC,CATSRGGGSYNEQFF
-,TRBV19,-,TRBJ2-5,TGTGCCAGTAGTATCGGGTTATCTCGGGACATTCGAGAGACCCAGTACTTC,CASSIGLSRDIRETQYF
-,TRBV7-6,-,TRBJ1-3,TGTGCCAGCAGCTTCAGTGGGTTGCCGGGGGGCACTGGAAACACCATATATTTT,CASSFSGLPGGTGNTIYF
-,TRBV6-1,-,TRBJ1-2,TGTGCCAGCAGTGTCCCAGGGGCATCCCCCTACTATGGCTACACCTTC,CASSVPGASPYYGYTF
-,TRBV30,-,TRBJ2-5,TGTGCCTGGAGTCCCTCCCTAGGGACCCAGTACTTC,CAWSPSLGTQYF
-,TRBV19,TRBD1,TRBJ2-5,TGTGCCAGTAGCCGGGACAGGGGGAAAGAGACCCAGTACTTC,CASSRDRGKETQYF
-,TRBV5-1,-,TRBJ1-6,TGCGCCAGCAGCGATGACAGACCTCCGCCCCTCCACTTT,CASSDDRPPPLHF
-,TRBV30,TRBD1,TRBJ2-1,TGTGCCTGGAGGGGACAGTACAATGAGCAGTTCTTC,CAWRGQYNEQFF
once,TRBV5-1,-,TRBJ1-3,TGCGCCAGCAGCTTGGGCGGGGGGCTCGGAAACACCATATATTTT,CASSLGGGLGNTIYF
once,TRBV29-1,TRBD1,TRBJ2-7,TGCAGCGTTGCCGGAAGACAGGGACGCGAGCAGTACTTC,CSVAGRQGREQYF
-,TRBV19,TRBD1,TRBJ1-5,TGTGCCAGTAGTATAGATGACAGGGGGCACGGGTCCAATCAGCCCCAGCATTTT,CASSIDDRGHGSNQPQHF
-,TRBV3-1/TRBV3-2,-,TRBJ1-1,TGTGCCAGCAGCCCAGGAGGGCTTTTCACTGAAGCTTTCTTT,CASSPGGLFTEAFF
-,TRBV19,TRBD2,TRBJ2-1,TGTGCCAGTAGTATCCTAGGGACTACTGGGGACAATGAGCAGTTCTTC,CASSILGTTGDNEQFF
few,TRBV29-1,TRBD1,TRBJ1-2,TGCAGCCTTGACCGGACAGGGGAGGCGGTTTATGGCTACACCTTC,CSLDRTGEAVYGYTF
-,TRBV29-1,-,TRBJ2-2,TGCAGCGTCGTGGACATCCCGGACACCGGGGAGCTGTTTTTT,CSVVDIPDTGELFF
many,TRBV3-1/TRBV3-2,-,TRBJ1-2,TGTGCCAGCAGCCATTCCGCCGAGATCTATGGCTACACCTTC,CASSHSAEIYGYTF
-,TRBV5-4,TRBD1,TRBJ1-2,TGTGCCAGCAGCCTGGGACAGCAGAACTATGGCTACACCTTC,CASSLGQQNYGYTF
-,TRBV11-3,-,TRBJ1-4,TGTGCCAGCAGCCGCAGGGGTGCAACTAATGAAAAACTGTTTTTT,CASSRRGATNEKLFF
once,TRBV18,-,TRBJ1-1,TGTGCCAGCTCACTGGCAGAGAACACTGAAGCTTTCTTT,CASSLAENTEAFF
-,TRBV15,TRBD1,TRBJ2-7,TGTGCCACCAGCTTACCGGGACAGGGGGCCTACGAGCAGTACTTC,CATSLPGQGAYEQYF
-,TRBV6-4,TRBD2,TRBJ2-2,TGTGCCAGCAGTGTCCTAGCGGGAGTTAACACCGGGGAGCTGTTTTTT,CASSVLAGVNTGELFF
few,TRBV6-5,TRBD1,TRBJ2-7,TGTGCAGTCTCGACCTGGACAGGGGACTACGAGCAGTACTTC,CAVSTWTGDYEQYF
once,TRBV5-1,-,TRBJ2-6,TGCGCCAGCAGCTTTCAGGGATCTGGGGCCAACGTCCTGACTTTC,CASSFQGSGANVLTF
-,TRBV21-1,-,TRBJ2-5,TGTGCCAGCATATTCACAAAGAAGACCCAGTACTTC,CASIFTKKTQYF
few,TRBV6-2/TRBV6-3,-,TRBJ2-1,TGTGCCAGCAGCTCCCCCAGGGGTTACTACAATGAGCAGTTCTTC,CASSSPRGYYNEQFF
-,TRBV3-1/TRBV3-2,TRBD1,TRBJ1-2,TGTGCCAGCAGCGAAACGGGACCGGGACAGGCGAACTATGGCTACACCTTC,CASSETGPGQANYGYTF
-,TRBV7-7,TRBD2,TRBJ2-3,TGTGCTAGCAGCTTAGCGGGGAGGGTCACAGATACGCAGTATTTT,CASSLAGRVTDTQYF
-,TRBV19,-,TRBJ1-5,TGTGCCAGTAGCCCCGGTAGCAATCAGCCCCAGCATTTT,CASSPGSNQPQHF
-,TRBV6-5,TRBD1,TRBJ2-1,TGTGCCAGCAGTTCCGCCGGGACAGGGTCCAATGAGCAGTTCTTC,CASSSAGTGSNEQFF
once,TRBV9,TRBD2,TRBJ2-3,TGTGCCAGCAGCCCTCGAGCGGGAGCCCCTACAGATACGCAGTATTTT,CASSPRAGAPTDTQYF
-,TRBV6-1,-,TRBJ1-3,TGTGCCAGCAGTGATTTTTCAGGGGCGTTGGGAAACACCATATATTTT,CASSDFSGALGNTIYF
few,TRBV20-1,-,TRBJ2-3,TGCAGTGCTAGTATGGGCAGTAACACAGATACGCAGTATTTT,CSASMGSNTDTQYF
-,TRBV5-4,TRBD1,TRBJ1-1,TGTGCCAGCAGCCTCCGGGACAGACTGAACACTGAAGCTTTCTTT,CASSLRDRLNTEAFF
few,TRBV30,TRBD1,TRBJ1-5,TGTGCCTGGAGCCCCTCGGACAGGCTGGGTGGGCAATCAGCCCAGCATTTT,CAWSPSDRLGGQSAQHF
-,TRBV5-1,-,TRBJ2-3,TGCGCCAGCAGCTTGGATAGCCCGACAGATACGCAGTATTTT,CASSLDSPTDTQYF
-,TRBV18,-,TRBJ2-2,TGTGCCAGCTCACCAGACAGAAACACCGGGGAGCTGTTTTTT,CASSPDRNTGELFF
-,TRBV2,TRBD1,TRBJ1-2,TGTGCCACCACAGGGGCTCCTAACTATGGCTACACCTTC,CATTGAPNYGYTF
-,TRBV19,TRBD1,TRBJ1-1,TGTGCCAGTAGTCCCTATACAGGGGCCGGCACTGAAGCTTTCTTT,CASSPYTGAGTEAFF
once,TRBV6-8,-,TRBJ2-3,TGTGCCAGCGCCCCCCGCGGCGTTAGCACAGATACGCAGTATTTT,CASAPRGVSTDTQYF
-,TRBV5-1,TRBD2,TRBJ2-7,TGCGCCAGCAGCCCCTGGACTAGCGGGAGCTCCGCGGGCTACGAGCAGTACTTC,CASSPWTSGSSAGYEQYF
once,TRBV19,TRBD1,TRBJ1-5,TGTGCCAGCCTAGGGGACAGGGAGACCCAGCCCCAGCATTTT,CASLGDRETQPQHF
-,TRBV2,TRBD2,TRBJ2-7,TGTGCCAGCAGTGAAGGCCCGGGACAGGGGCGGACTAGCGGGACCTACGAGCAGTACTTC,CASSEGPGQGRTSGTYEQYF